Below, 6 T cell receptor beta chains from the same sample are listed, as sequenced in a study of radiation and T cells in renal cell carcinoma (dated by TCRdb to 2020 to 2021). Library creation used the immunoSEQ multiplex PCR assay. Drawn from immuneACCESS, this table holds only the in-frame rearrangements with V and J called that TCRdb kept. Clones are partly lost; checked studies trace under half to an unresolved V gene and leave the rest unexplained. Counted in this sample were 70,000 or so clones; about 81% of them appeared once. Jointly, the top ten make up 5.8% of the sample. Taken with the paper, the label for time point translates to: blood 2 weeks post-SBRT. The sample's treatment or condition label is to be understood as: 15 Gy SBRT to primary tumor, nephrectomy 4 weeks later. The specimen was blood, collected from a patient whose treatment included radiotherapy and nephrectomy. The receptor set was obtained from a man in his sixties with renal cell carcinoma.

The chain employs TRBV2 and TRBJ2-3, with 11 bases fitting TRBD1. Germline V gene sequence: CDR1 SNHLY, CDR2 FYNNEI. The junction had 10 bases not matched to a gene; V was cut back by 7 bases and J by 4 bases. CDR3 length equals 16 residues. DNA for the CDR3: TGTGCCAGCACCGGGAGGACAGGGGGCGCCTCAGATACGCAGTATTTT. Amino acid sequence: CASTGRTGGASDTQYF.

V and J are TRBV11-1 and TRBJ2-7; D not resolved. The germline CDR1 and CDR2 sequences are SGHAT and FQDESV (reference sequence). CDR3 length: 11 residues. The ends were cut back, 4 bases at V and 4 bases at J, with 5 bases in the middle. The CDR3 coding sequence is TGTGCCAGCAGCTCATATTACGAGCAGTACTTC. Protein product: CASSSYYEQYF.

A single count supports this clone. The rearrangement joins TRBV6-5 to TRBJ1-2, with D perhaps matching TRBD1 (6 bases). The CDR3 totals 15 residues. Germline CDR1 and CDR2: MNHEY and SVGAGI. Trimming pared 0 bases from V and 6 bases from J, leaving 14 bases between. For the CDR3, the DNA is TGTGCCAGCAGTTACTCGCCTCCTGACAGGCATGGCTACACCTTC. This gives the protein CASSYSPPDRHGYTF.

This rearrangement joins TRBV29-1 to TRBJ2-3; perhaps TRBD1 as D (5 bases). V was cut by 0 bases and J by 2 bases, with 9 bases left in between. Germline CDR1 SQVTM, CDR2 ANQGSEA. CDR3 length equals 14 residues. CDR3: CSVEDQGTTDTQYF. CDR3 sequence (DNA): TGCAGCGTTGAAGATCAGGGCACCACAGATACGCAGTATTTT.

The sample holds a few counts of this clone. Written as DNA, the CDR3 is TGCGCCAGCAGCTTGGCCTTTTTTTGGGACAGGGTAGACCTCTACACCTTC. Protein: CASSLAFFWDRVDLYTF. The rearrangement uses TRBV5-1 and TRBJ1-2; 9 nucleotides match TRBD1. Germline trimming cut 0 bases from V and 10 bases from J; bases unmatched to any gene: 16. The germline V gene has CDR1 SGHRS and CDR2 YFSETQ. The CDR3 is made up of 17 amino acids.

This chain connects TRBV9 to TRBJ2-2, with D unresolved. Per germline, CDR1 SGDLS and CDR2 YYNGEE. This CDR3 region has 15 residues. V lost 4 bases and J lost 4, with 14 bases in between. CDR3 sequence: CASSRQPTGTGELFF. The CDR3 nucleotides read TGTGCCAGCAGCAGGCAACCAACGGGCACCGGGGAGCTGTTTTTT.